A selection of T cell receptor beta chains follows, all from one sample in a study of identical twins. In TCRdb, the 5' RACE reads were re-called with MiXCR into one record per CDR3 protein. This table has 450,000 or so distinct CDR3 sequences, 14% appearing once. These data were also filed under a second study, of yellow fever vaccine responses in identical twins.

Sequencing was done on a sample of CD4+ T cells sorted from blood. The receptor source for this set is a woman under 30 in good health. CDR3s include the opening cysteine and the closing phenylalanine or tryptophan. The D gene is left open where the match is weak. Some rows have no size entry. The others give once, few or many, or a class for an expanded clone.

.,TRBV5-6,TRBJ1-1,few,TGTGCCAGCACCCGGTCGGCAGGGACGAACACTGAAGTTTTCTTT,CASTRSAGTNTEVFF
TRBD2,TRBV7-6,TRBJ2-3,.,TGTGCCAGCAGCTTAGCGGCTAGCGGTAAGACAGATACGCAGTATTTT,CASSLAASGKTDTQYF
TRBD2,TRBV12-3/TRBV12-4,TRBJ2-2,few,TGTGCCAGCAGGGCGACTAGCGGGGGCGGGGAGCTGTTTTTT,CASRATSGGGELFF
.,TRBV30,TRBJ2-1,few,TGTGCCTGGAGAAAGACAAGCTCCTACAATGAGCAGTTCTTC,CAWRKTSSYNEQFF
.,TRBV7-2,TRBJ2-1,many,TGTGCCAGCAGCTTAAACATCAATGAGCAGTTCTTC,CASSLNINEQFF
.,TRBV6-2/TRBV6-3,TRBJ1-5,.,TGTGCCAGCAGTTATGGGGGGTATCAGCCCCAGCATTTT,CASSYGGYQPQHF
.,TRBV7-4,TRBJ2-3,.,TGTGCCAGCAGCTTAGTTGCGCGCACAGATACGCAGTATTTT,CASSLVARTDTQYF
TRBD2,TRBV7-2,TRBJ2-5,.,TGTGCCAGCAGCTTAGGCACTAGCGTTAAGACCCAGTACTTC,CASSLGTSVKTQYF
TRBD2,TRBV11-1,TRBJ2-1,.,TGTGCCAGCGATCGAGCGGGCGGGGGGGCCGGTAGTGTCGATGAGCAGTTCTTC,CASDRAGGGAGSVDEQFF
.,TRBV20-1,TRBJ2-7,.,TGCAGTGCTAGAGAAGGGAGACTCCCCTACGAGCAGTACTTC,CSAREGRLPYEQYF
TRBD1,TRBV11-1,TRBJ2-7,few,TGTGCCAGCACCCTACAGGGGGCGGACGAGCAGTACTTC,CASTLQGADEQYF
TRBD1,TRBV10-2,TRBJ2-2,.,TGCGCCAGCACCCATACAGGGGGCGCTTTGTCCGGGGAGCTGTTTTTT,CASTHTGGALSGELFF